These 25 T cell receptor beta chains were all obtained from the same sample, sequenced in a study of tissue T cells after allogeneic stem cell transplantation. Using immunoSEQ multiplex PCR, the repertoire was profiled, and TCRdb retains in-frame clones only, with some absent. This table holds about 48,000 clones, roughly 73% found once. Sequenced: sorted cells pooled from one or two spleens. The source of these receptors is a pool of C57BL/6 mice in good health.

This clone was detected a few times. Gene and germline names: mouse. The sequenced fragment ends 1 residue before the CDR3 boundary, so the rest is inferred from the germline J gene. The chain joins TRBV16 to TRBJ2-7, with D tentatively TRBD2 (5 bases). The CDR3 is made up of 13 amino acids. V lost 1 base to trimming and J lost 6 bases, with 10 bases between them. CDR1 is SGHSA and CDR2 is FRNQAP in the germline V gene. The covered CDR3 bases are TGTGCAAGCAGCTTAGGAGATGGGGTTGAACAGTAC. It specifies CASSLGDGVEQY. The full CDR3 protein is CASSLGDGVEQYF.

Points on this clone: Gene names are mouse gene names. With the read ending 1 residue before the CDR3 end, the germline J gene is used to fill in that end. The chain couples TRBV3 to TRBJ2-4, with TRBD2 as a possible D gene (7 bases). Trimming pared 1 base from V and 2 bases from J, leaving 13 bases between. This CDR3 is 16 amino acids long. Germline values: CDR1 SNHLY, CDR2 FYNGKV (reference sequence). The CDR3 protein is CASSLVLGANQNTLYF. CDR3 bases read: TGTGCCAGCAGCTTAGTCCTGGGGGCGAATCAAAACACCTTGTAC.

As regards this clone: Gene names and germline match the mouse. The missing CDR3 end, 1 residue past where the read stops, is filled in from the germline J gene. The J gene is TRBJ1-2, the V gene TRBV31; no clear D. In germline, CDR1 is GKSSPN, CDR2 SITVG. The CDR3 is 11 amino acids. Trimming cost V 3 bases and J 0 bases, with 2 bases left between them. CDR3 protein: CAWRPNSDYTF. The CDR3 DNA, read in part, is TGTGCCTGGAGACCAAACTCCGACTACACC.

Notes on this clone: Gene names and germline refer to mouse. The DNA read from the CDR3 is TGTGCCAGCAGTTTGCGGGACAGGGGAAACACCTTGTAC. Protein product: CASSLRDRGNTLY. In full, the CDR3 is CASSLRDRGNTLYF. The V call is TRBV14, the J call TRBJ2-4, with 10 bases matching TRBD1. From the germline J gene comes the end of the CDR3, since the read stops 1 residue before it. The CDR3 covers 14 residues. Germline V gives CDR1 SGHDT, CDR2 FRDEAV. J gave up 5 bases and V 2 bases, and 2 bases lay outside the gene matches.

In the case of this clone: The gene names here belong to mouse. Read data end 1 residue before the CDR3 end; the end is taken from the germline J gene. The V call is TRBV13-1, the J call TRBJ2-5; possibly TRBD1 or TRBD2 for D (6 bases each). The germline V and J ends were trimmed by 7 bases and 5 bases, with 11 bases remaining between them. CDR1 is NSHNY and CDR2 is SYGAGN in the germline V gene. The CDR3 runs 12 residues. CDR3 sequence reads: CASEGGGDTQYF. CDR3 DNA (partial): TGTGCCAGCGAGGGGGGAGGAGACACCCAGTAC.

By its share, this clone is medium-sized. The germline and genes are mouse ones. The CDR3 end falls 1 residue outside the read, so it is completed with the germline J gene. This sequence joins TRBV31 and TRBJ1-1; possibly TRBD1 for D (6 bases). Germline CDR1 and CDR2: GKSSPN and SITVG. This CDR3 comprises 14 residues. Trimming shortened V by 1 base and J by 0 bases, and 9 bases separated the two germline ends. The sequenced part of the CDR3 DNA is TGTGCCTGGAGTCGCCACAGGGCAAACACAGAAGTCTTC. Residues: CAWSRHRANTEVF. The whole CDR3 sequence reads CAWSRHRANTEVFF. Full variable domain (missing parts from reference TRBV31 and TRBJ1-1): AQTIHQWPVAEIKAVGSPLSLGCTIKGKSSPNLYWYWQATGGTLQQLFYSITVGQVESVVQLNLSASRPKDDQFILSTEKLLLSHSGFYLCAWSRHRANTEVFFGKGTRLTVV.

Concerning this clone itself: The genes and germline here are from mouse. The sequenced fragment ends 1 residue before the CDR3 boundary, so the rest is inferred from the germline J gene. The V call is TRBV26, the J call TRBJ2-1; the D is unclear. The CDR3 is made up of 11 amino acids. Per the germline V gene, CDR1 is KGHPV and CDR2 is FQNQEV (reference sequence). Trimming took 3 bases from V and 6 from J, leaving 3 bases between them. The sequenced CDR3 bases are TGTGCCAGCAGTCTTTTTGCTGAGCAGTTC. Its protein product is CASSLFAEQF. The whole CDR3 sequence is CASSLFAEQFF.

With respect to this clone: Genes and germline are mouse. The CDR3 end is not reached by the read, which stops 1 residue before it; the germline J gene fills it in. The chain has TRBV16 and TRBJ2-7, with TRBD1 matching over 7 bases. Germline trimming cut 5 bases from V and 3 bases from J; bases unmatched to any gene: 4. The CDR3 sequence is 13 residues long. Germline assignment: CDR1 SGHSA and CDR2 FRNQAP. The CDR3: CASSPTGFYEQYF. The part of the CDR3 DNA that was read is TGTGCAAGCAGCCCGACAGGGTTCTATGAACAGTAC.

As regards this clone: The listed genes are named as in mouse. The read terminates 1 residue before the CDR3 end, so the remaining end is supplied by the germline J gene. The chain links TRBV5 to TRBJ1-1; D remains ambiguous. Deletions cut 0 bases from V and 2 bases from J, with 7 bases between. The CDR3 is 14 amino acids. Germline V CDR1 and CDR2: LGHNA, YNLKQL (reference sequence). The CDR3 loop is CASSQDNSNTEVFF. Incomplete CDR3 DNA: TGTGCCAGCAGCCAAGATAACAGTAACACAGAAGTCTTC.

This clone was counted between two and nine times. Genes and germline are mouse. The read gets to within 1 residue of the CDR3 end, and the germline J gene fills in the rest. The rearrangement joins TRBV2 to TRBJ2-7, with 7 bases matching TRBD1. Per germline, CDR1 LGHNA and CDR2 YSYQKL. CDR3 size: 13 residues. The trim removed 1 base at V and 5 bases at J, leaving 2 bases unmatched. CDR3 DNA (partial): TGTGCCAGCAGCCAAGCCAGGGGGAATGAACAGTAC. Translation: CASSQARGNEQY. The full CDR3 sequence reads CASSQARGNEQYF.

This clone turned up a few times. Mouse germline and gene names are used. The read ends 1 residue shy of where the CDR3 ends; the end is completed using the germline J gene. J is TRBJ2-7 and V is TRBV13-2, with 7 bases matching TRBD1. CDR1 is NNHNN and CDR2 is SYGAGS in the germline V gene (reference sequence). The CDR3 has 13 amino acids. V shed 3 bases and J 4 bases; nucleotides not matched to a gene: 4. The DNA read from the CDR3 is TGTGCCAGCGGTGCTCGGGACAGTTATGAACAGTAC. It codes for CASGARDSYEQY. In full, the CDR3 reads CASGARDSYEQYF.

Worth noting for this clone: The gene names here belong to mouse. Incomplete CDR3 DNA: TGTGCCAGCAGCCCTTATTCCTATAATTCGCCCCTCTAC. Protein product: CASSPYSYNSPLY. The CDR3, in full, reads CASSPYSYNSPLYF. J is TRBJ1-6 and V is TRBV5; D gene ambiguous. The sequenced fragment ends 1 residue before the CDR3 boundary, so the rest is inferred from the germline J gene. TRBJ1-6 is designated an ORF whose function remains uncertain. This CDR3 region has 14 residues. Trimming shortened V by 4 bases and J by 0 bases, and 4 bases separated the two germline ends. Germline loops: CDR1 LGHNA, CDR2 YNLKQL (reference sequence).

Of note for this clone: Gene names denote mouse genes. The CDR3 end falls 1 residue outside the read, so it is completed with the germline J gene. The chain links TRBV5 to TRBJ2-4; 7 nucleotides match TRBD2. The CDR3 sequence is 13 residues long. V trimming: 3 bases; J trimming: 4 bases; junction bases outside the gene matches: 1. Germline lookup yields CDR1 LGHNA and CDR2 YNLKQL (reference sequence). The CDR3 spells CASSHLGENTLYF. CDR3 DNA (partial): TGTGCCAGCAGCCACCTGGGGGAAAACACCTTGTAC.

This clone has just a few counts. Mouse gene names and germline throughout. The read gets to within 1 residue of the CDR3 end, and the germline J gene fills in the rest. V is TRBV13-2 and J is TRBJ2-7, with TRBD2 matching 10 bases. The V and J ends lost 4 bases and 0 bases, in that order; junction bases with no gene match: 4. Germline CDR1 and CDR2: NNHNN and SYGAGS (reference sequence). CDR3 length equals 15 residues. Partial CDR3 DNA: TGTGCCAGCGGTTCGACTGGGGGGTTCTCCTATGAACAGTAC. The encoded protein is CASGSTGGFSYEQY. Given in full, the CDR3 is CASGSTGGFSYEQYF.

This clone was picked up one time. Gene labels here are mouse ones. The read ends 1 residue shy of where the CDR3 ends; the end is completed using the germline J gene. The V and J genes are TRBV13-3 and TRBJ2-5; TRBD1 matches at 8 bases. Germline lookup yields CDR1 NNHDY and CDR2 SYVADS. This CDR3 is 15 amino acids long. The J segment lost 7 bases and the V segment lost 3 bases, leaving 10 bases of the junction unmatched. The covered CDR3 bases are TGTGCCAGCAGTGTCTCGACAGGGGAGGGAAACACCCAGTAC. Translated, it gives CASSVSTGEGNTQY. The whole CDR3 region reads CASSVSTGEGNTQYF.

A note on this clone: Here the gene names and germline are mouse. This CDR3 is CASSDGGGANERLFF. The sequenced part of the CDR3 DNA is TGTGCCAGCAGTGATGGGGGGGGAGCCAACGAAAGATTATTT. V gene TRBV13-1 combines with J gene TRBJ1-4, with D perhaps TRBD1 (5 bases). The read ends 1 residue shy of where the CDR3 ends; the end is completed using the germline J gene. The CDR3 consists of 15 residues. CDR1 and CDR2 from the germline V gene are NSHNY and SYGAGN. V was cut by 0 bases and J by 3 bases, with 9 bases left in between.

This clone was found a few times. The gene names given are mouse names. The CDR3 goes on 1 residue after the read ends, and that part is filled in from the germline J gene. J is TRBJ1-3 and V is TRBV19; D might be TRBD1 (6 bases). Trimming removed 2 bases from V and 2 bases from J, with 8 bases in between. This CDR3 is 14 amino acids long. Germline V CDR1 and CDR2: FNHDT, SITEND (reference sequence). The CDR3 reads CASSMRGAGNTLYF. The CDR3 DNA, read in part, is TGTGCCAGCAGTATGAGGGGGGCTGGAAATACGCTCTAT.

As regards this clone: Gene names refer to mouse genes. The observed sequence ends 1 residue before the CDR3 terminus, with the missing tail filled in from the germline J gene. The genes are TRBV1 and TRBJ1-4; no clear D. The CDR3 extends over 14 amino acids. Deletions cut 1 base from V and 0 bases from J, with 3 bases between. The germline V gene encodes CDR1 NSQYPW and CDR2 LRSPGD (reference sequence). The DNA read from the CDR3 is TGCACCTGCAGTGCAGCTTTTTCCAACGAAAGATTATTT. Translated, it gives CTCSAAFSNERLF. The entire CDR3 sequence reads CTCSAAFSNERLFF.

Remarks on this clone: Gene names are the mouse ones. The read ends 1 residue early relative to the CDR3; the germline J gene fills the gap. The rearrangement joins TRBV13-2 to TRBJ2-4; unclear D gene. Between the trimmed V and J ends, which lost 1 base and 7 bases, there was a span of 1 base. CDR3 length: 10 amino acids. Germline lookup yields CDR1 NNHNN and CDR2 SYGAGS (reference sequence). The CDR3: CASGDHTLYF. CDR3 DNA (partial): TGTGCCAGCGGTGATCACACCTTGTAC.

This clone was recorded once. One junction end does not reproduce the germline sequence, and a read error may be involved. Mouse gene names apply. With the read ending 1 residue before the CDR3 end, the germline J gene is used to fill in that end. The J gene is TRBJ1-2, the V gene TRBV15; the match to TRBD1 covers 7 bases. This CDR3 is 13 amino acids long. Germline CDR1 and CDR2: SGHND and FRSKSL. Incomplete CDR3 DNA: TGTGTCAGCAGTCGACAGGGCGACTCCGACTACACC. Its protein product is CVSSRQGDSDYT. The entire CDR3 protein is CVSSRQGDSDYTF.

Notes on this clone: The listed genes are named as in mouse. The sequenced fragment ends 1 residue before the CDR3 boundary, so the rest is inferred from the germline J gene. This rearrangement joins TRBV16 to TRBJ2-5, with D hard to call. Germline CDR1 reads SGHSA; CDR2 reads FRNQAP. The CDR3 has 14 amino acids. With 5 bases removed from V and 0 bases from J, the gap between germline ends came to 9 bases. CDR3 sequence: CASSLVHNQDTQYF. The sequenced part of the CDR3 DNA is TGTGCAAGCAGCCTGGTCCATAACCAAGACACCCAGTAC.

On this clone: Gene names denote mouse genes. With the read ending 1 residue before the CDR3 end, the germline J gene is used to fill in that end. This chain joins TRBV13-2 and TRBJ2-5; D call uncertain. Germline V CDR1 and CDR2: NNHNN, SYGAGS (reference sequence). Trimming cost V 2 bases and J 9 bases, with 4 bases left between them. The CDR3 loop spans 10 amino acids. CDR3 DNA (partial): TGTGCCAGCGGTGACCCAACCCAGTAC. It translates to CASGDPTQY. The whole CDR3 sequence is CASGDPTQYF.

Concerning this clone itself: A junction end diverges from the germline sequence, so it may reflect a read error. All gene names here are mouse names. The read is 1 residue too short to cover the CDR3 end, so that end is filled in from the germline J gene. V is TRBV19 and J is TRBJ2-4; possible D gene TRBD1, 6 bases. The germline V gene has CDR1 FNHDT and CDR2 SITEND (reference sequence). CDR3 length equals 14 residues. The CDR3 bases that were read are TGTGCCAGCAGTATATGGGGACAACAAAACGCCTTGTAC. Translation gives CASSIWGQQNALY. The CDR3 as a whole reads CASSIWGQQNALYF.

Turning to this clone: Gene names and germline match the mouse. The sample holds other DNA sequences that translate to the same CDR3. The covered CDR3 bases are TGTGCCAGCAGTCCGAGCTCCTATGAACAGTAC. Protein sequence: CASSPSSYEQY. In full, the CDR3 reads CASSPSSYEQYF. This chain connects TRBV3 to TRBJ2-7; no reliable D call. The read ends 1 residue shy of where the CDR3 ends; the end is completed using the germline J gene. Trimming stripped 6 bases from V and 0 bases from J, with 6 bases between. The CDR3 runs to 12 residues. Looked up from germline, CDR1 is SNHLY and CDR2 is FYNGKV (reference sequence).

For this clone: The germline and genes are mouse ones. The sequence runs out 1 residue before the end of the CDR3; the remainder is reconstructed from the germline J gene. J is TRBJ1-5 and V is TRBV15, with TRBD1 matching over 7 bases. V lost 8 bases and J lost 0; bases outside the gene matches: 7. The CDR3 spans 15 residues. Per the germline V gene, CDR1 is SGHND and CDR2 is FRSKSL. The CDR3 loop reads CASGGGRDNNQAPLF. The CDR3 DNA, read in part, is TGTGCCAGCGGAGGGGGCAGAGATAACAACCAGGCTCCGCTT.